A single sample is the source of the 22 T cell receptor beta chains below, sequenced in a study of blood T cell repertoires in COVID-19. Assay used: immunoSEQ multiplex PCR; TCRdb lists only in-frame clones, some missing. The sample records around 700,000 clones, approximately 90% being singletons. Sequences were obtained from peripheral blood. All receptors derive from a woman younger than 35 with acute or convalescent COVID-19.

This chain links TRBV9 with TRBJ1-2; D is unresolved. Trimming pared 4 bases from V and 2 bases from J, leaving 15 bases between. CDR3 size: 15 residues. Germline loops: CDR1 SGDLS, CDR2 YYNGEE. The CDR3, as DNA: TGTGCCAGCAGCTCCAGATCATGGGAGAACTATGGCTACACCTTC. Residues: CASSSRSWENYGYTF.

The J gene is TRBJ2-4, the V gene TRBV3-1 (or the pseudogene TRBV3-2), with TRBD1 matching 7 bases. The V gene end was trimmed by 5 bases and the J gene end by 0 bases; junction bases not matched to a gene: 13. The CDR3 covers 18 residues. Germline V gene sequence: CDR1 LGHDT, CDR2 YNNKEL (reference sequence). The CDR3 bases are TGTGCCAGCAGCTCGGGACAGCAAGCACTTCTAGCCAAAAACATTCAGTACTTC. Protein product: CASSSGQQALLAKNIQYF.

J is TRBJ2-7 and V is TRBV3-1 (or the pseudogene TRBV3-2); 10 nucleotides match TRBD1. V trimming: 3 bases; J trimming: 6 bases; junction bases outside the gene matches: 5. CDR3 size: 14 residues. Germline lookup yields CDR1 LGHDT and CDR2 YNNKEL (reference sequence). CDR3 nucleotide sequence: TGTGCCAGCAGCCAGGATGACAGGGGGCCCGAGCAGTACTTC. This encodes CASSQDDRGPEQYF.

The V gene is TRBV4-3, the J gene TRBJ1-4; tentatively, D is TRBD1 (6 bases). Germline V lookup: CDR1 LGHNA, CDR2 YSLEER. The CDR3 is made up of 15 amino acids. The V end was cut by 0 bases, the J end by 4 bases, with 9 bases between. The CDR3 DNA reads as TGCGCCAGCAGCCAAGATGTAGGGGGTAATGAAAAACTGTTTTTT. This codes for CASSQDVGGNEKLFF.

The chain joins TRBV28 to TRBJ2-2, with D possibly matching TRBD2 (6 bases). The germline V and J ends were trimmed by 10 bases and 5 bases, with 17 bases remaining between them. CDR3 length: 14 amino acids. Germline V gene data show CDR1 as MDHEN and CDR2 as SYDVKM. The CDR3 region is CATGGVATTGELFF. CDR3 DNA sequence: TGTGCCACTGGAGGGGTCGCGACGACCGGGGAGCTGTTTTTT.

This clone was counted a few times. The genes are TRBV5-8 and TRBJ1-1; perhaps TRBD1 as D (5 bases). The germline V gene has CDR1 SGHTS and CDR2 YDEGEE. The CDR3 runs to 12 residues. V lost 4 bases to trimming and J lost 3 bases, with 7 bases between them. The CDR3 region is CASSRGDTEAFF. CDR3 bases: TGTGCCAGCAGCCGGGGGGACACTGAAGCTTTCTTT.

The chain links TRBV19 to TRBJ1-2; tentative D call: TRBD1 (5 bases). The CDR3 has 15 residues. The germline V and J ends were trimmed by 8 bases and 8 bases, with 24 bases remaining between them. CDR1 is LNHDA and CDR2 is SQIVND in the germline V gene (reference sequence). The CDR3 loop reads CASSTGRGTSRGYTF. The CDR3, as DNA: TGTGCCAGTTCAACGGGGAGGGGTACCAGCCGGGGCTACACCTTC.

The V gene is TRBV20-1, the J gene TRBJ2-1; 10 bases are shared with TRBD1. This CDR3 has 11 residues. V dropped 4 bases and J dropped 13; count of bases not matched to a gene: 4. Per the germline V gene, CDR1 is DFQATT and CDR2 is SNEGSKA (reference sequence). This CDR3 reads CSATDRGPQFF. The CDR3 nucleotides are TGCAGTGCTACCGACAGGGGGCCTCAGTTCTTC.

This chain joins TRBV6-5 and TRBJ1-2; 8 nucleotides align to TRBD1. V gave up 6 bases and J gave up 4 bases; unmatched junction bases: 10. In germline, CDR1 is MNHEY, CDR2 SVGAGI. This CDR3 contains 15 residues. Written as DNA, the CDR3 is TGTGCCAGCAGGGGACAGGAGGCCCTATCCTATGGCTACACCTTC. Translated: CASRGQEALSYGYTF.

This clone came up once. CDR3 nucleotides: TGTGCCAGCAGCTTGGGCAGCCGCACAGATACGCAGTATTTT. Amino acid sequence: CASSLGSRTDTQYF. This sequence joins TRBV7-2 and TRBJ2-3; D call uncertain. Trimming cost V 3 bases and J 1 base, with 8 bases left between them. The V gene's germline CDR1 is SGHTA and CDR2 FQGNSA. The CDR3 consists of 14 residues.

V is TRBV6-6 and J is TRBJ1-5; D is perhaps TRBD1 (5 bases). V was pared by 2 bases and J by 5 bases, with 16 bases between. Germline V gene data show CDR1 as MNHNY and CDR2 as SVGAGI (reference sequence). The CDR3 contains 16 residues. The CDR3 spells CASSYHGGGPYQPQHF. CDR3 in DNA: TGTGCCAGCAGTTACCACGGCGGGGGACCTTATCAGCCCCAGCATTTT.

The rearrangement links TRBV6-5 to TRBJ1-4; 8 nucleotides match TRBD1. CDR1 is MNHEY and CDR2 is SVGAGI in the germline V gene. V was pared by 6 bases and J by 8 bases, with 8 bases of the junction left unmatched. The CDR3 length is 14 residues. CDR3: CASSKTGAVEKLFF. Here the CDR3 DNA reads TGTGCCAGCAGCAAGACAGGGGCAGTCGAAAAACTGTTTTTT.

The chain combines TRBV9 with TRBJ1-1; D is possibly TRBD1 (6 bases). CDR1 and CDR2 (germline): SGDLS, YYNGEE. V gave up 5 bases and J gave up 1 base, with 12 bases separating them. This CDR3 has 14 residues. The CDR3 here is CASSLGHQNTEAFF. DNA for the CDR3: TGTGCCAGCAGTCTGGGACATCAGAACACTGAAGCTTTCTTT.

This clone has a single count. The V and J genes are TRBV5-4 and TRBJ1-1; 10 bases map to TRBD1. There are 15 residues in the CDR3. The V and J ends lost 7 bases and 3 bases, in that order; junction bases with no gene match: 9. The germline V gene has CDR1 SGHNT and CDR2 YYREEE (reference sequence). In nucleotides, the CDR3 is TGTGCCAGCGGAAGCAGGACAGGGGGGGACACTGAAGCTTTCTTT. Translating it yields CASGSRTGGDTEAFF.

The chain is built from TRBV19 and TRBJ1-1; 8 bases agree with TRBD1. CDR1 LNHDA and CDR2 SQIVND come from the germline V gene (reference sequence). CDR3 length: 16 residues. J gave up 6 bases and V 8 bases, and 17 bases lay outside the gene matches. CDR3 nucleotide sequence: TGTGCCAGTCAAAAGGCTGGACAGGGCGCGGGAGCTGAAGCTTTCTTT. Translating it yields CASQKAGQGAGAEAFF.

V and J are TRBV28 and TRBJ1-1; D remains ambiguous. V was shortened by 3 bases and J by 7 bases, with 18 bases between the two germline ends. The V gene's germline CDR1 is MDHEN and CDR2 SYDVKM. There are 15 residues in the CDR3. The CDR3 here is CASSFHTDQVFEAFF. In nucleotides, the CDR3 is TGTGCCAGCAGTTTTCACACAGACCAGGTATTTGAAGCTTTCTTT.

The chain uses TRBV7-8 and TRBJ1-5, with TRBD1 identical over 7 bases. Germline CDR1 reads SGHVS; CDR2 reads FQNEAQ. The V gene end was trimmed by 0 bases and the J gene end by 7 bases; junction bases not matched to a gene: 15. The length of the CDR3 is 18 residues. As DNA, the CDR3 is TGTGCCAGCAGCTTAGCGCTCTATGAGACAGGGCGAAGGCAGCCCCAGCATTTT. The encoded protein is CASSLALYETGRRQPQHF.

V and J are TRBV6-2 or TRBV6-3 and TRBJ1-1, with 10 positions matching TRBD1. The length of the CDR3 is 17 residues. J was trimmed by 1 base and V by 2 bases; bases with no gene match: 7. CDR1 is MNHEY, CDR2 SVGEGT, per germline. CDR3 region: CASSYRTGGRWNTEAFF. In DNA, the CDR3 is TGTGCCAGCAGTTACAGGACAGGGGGGAGGTGGAACACTGAAGCTTTCTTT.

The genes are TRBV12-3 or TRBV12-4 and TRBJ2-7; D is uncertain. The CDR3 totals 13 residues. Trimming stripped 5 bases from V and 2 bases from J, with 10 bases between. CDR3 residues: CASSRAPTYEQYF. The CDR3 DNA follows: TGTGCCAGCAGTCGCGCACCGACCTACGAGCAGTACTTC.

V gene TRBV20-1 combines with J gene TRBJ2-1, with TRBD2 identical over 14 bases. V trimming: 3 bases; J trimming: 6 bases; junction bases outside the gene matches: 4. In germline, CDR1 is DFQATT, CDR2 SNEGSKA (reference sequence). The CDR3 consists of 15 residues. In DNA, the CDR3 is TGCAGTGCTAGTGCCGGGACTAGCGGGGGCAATGAGCAGTTCTTC. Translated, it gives CSASAGTSGGNEQFF.

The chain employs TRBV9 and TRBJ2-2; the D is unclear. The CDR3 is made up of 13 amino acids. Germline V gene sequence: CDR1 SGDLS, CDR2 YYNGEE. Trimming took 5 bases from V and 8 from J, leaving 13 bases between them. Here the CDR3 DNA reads TGTGCCAGCAGGACATCTTCCACGGGGGAGCTGTTTTTT. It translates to CASRTSSTGELFF.

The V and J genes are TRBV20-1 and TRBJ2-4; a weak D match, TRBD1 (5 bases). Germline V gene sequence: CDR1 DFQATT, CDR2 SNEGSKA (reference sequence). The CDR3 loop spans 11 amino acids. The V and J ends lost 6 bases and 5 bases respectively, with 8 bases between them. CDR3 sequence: CSALTENIQYF. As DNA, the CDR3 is TGCAGTGCCCTGACAGAAAACATTCAGTACTTC.